The T cell receptor beta chain under discussion was sequenced for a study of T cell repertoires in cytomegalovirus infection. In the study overall: Both CMV infection and a matching HLA type were indicated by public TCR beta signatures. Study-level points and caveats: HLA-C-restricted CMV-specific TCR beta clonotypes prevailed in the ex vivo response. Carriers of CMV plus the relevant HLA were identified by cumulative public TCR beta family frequency.

This clonotype was counted ten times or more. The antigen remains unidentified. TCRdb called the reads again in MiXCR, with one record for every CDR3 protein. The sample yields hundreds of thousands of distinct CDR3 sequences, around 9.1% seen once. The CDR3 consists of 11 residues. Trimming removed 9 bases from V and 8 bases from J, with 13 bases in between. Per the germline V gene, CDR1 is MNHEY and CDR2 is SMNVEV (reference sequence). This TCR came from a human donor in good health (CMV status not recorded). Some clones in this sample may be carry-over from other donors' samples. This chain links TRBV27 with TRBJ1-2; D not resolved. Sequencing was done on a sample of PBMCs. CDR3 sequence: CASLGPGGYTF. In nucleotides, the CDR3 is TGTGCCAGTCTCGGGCCGGGGGGCTACACCTTC.